This TCR beta chain was retrieved from a study of blood T cells in healthy people across ages. Study-level findings and limits: When one million T cells were used, diversity estimates were thought to be underestimates. Per million T cells, TCR beta diversity dropped roughly linearly as age increased.

Germline V lookup: CDR1 SQVTM, CDR2 ANQGSEA. V lost 4 bases, J lost 1 base, and 10 bases lay in between. CDR3 length: 13 amino acids. With respect to this clonotype: Its antigen is not identified.

The second PCR ran roughly 7 to 11 cycles with a sample-barcoded 5' primer and J-beta primers. Via MiXCR, TCRdb re-called the 5' RACE reads, giving one row per CDR3 protein. The sample lists under 800,000 distinct CDR3 sequences; roughly two fifths were seen once. V is TRBV29-1 and J is TRBJ1-2, with a weak D call TRBD1 (6 bases). The material sequenced was blood. The receptor's source is a woman aged 60-75 years in good health. The CDR3 DNA is TGCAGCGTTGCACAGGGTCTTAACTATGGCTACACCTTC. This translates into CSVAQGLNYGYTF. Full variable domain (remainder filled in from reference TRBV29-1 and TRBJ1-2): SAVISQKPSRDICQRGTSLTIQCQVDSQVTMMFWYRQQPGQSLTLIATANQGSEATYESGFVIDKFPISRPNLTFSTLTVSNMSPEDSSIYLCSVAQGLNYGYTFGSGTRLTVV.